The following is a T cell receptor beta chain sequence with its context. No antigen is known for it. CDR1 is SNHLY, CDR2 FYNNEI, per germline. The CDR3 consists of 14 residues. Unmatched junction bases numbered 9, after V lost 6 bases and J lost 5 bases. This sample stems from a study of OX40 agonist ivuxolimab in advanced cancers. Study-wide background: Clinicians treated patients with ivuxolimab, an agonistic anti-OX40 (CD134) antibody. From 23 to 79 years was the age range, with a mean of about 56 years, and around 80% were male.

Libraries were prepared by immunoSEQ multiplex PCR; TCRdb keeps only in-frame clonotypes and omits some of them. The sample holds about 72,000 clones; just over 85% are singletons and the top ten take 0.86%. Notes on the study in general: Researchers did not determine the expanded peripheral T cells' antigen specificity.

The source was CD4+ or CD8+ T cells sorted from blood, collected in a trial of the OX40 agonist ivuxolimab. V usage is TRBV2 and J usage is TRBJ2-5; 7 positions match TRBD1. The receptor was derived from an adult with an advanced solid tumor such as melanoma, head and neck, liver or kidney cancer. This chain's CDR3 is CASSPGTVHETQYF. The CDR3 DNA sequence: TGTGCCAGCAGCCCCGGGACAGTTCATGAGACCCAGTACTTC.